Below, 5 T cell receptor beta chains from the same sample are listed, as sequenced in a study of cytomegalovirus exposure and HLA in healthy donors. The method was immunoSEQ multiplex PCR; TCRdb's version includes in-frame clones alone and lacks a portion of them. The sample shows 150,000 to 200,000 clones, roughly nine tenths of them seen only once. The sample comprised PBMCs. The receptors stem from a man aged 18 to 35 in good health and CMV-seropositive.

The V gene is TRBV27, the J gene TRBJ2-7; a possible D gene is TRBD2 (6 bases). CDR1 and CDR2 (germline): MNHEY, SMNVEV (reference sequence). This CDR3 is built from 15 residues. Trimming took off 6 bases at V and 1 base at J, with 16 bases between the two ends. CDR3 in amino acids: CASSLGVAASYEQYF. The CDR3 DNA follows: TGTGCCAGCAGCCTAGGAGTAGCGGCTTCCTACGAGCAGTACTTC.

In DNA form, the CDR3 reads TGTGCCAGCAGCTCACAACTAGGGACAGGGGGAAATGGCTACACCTTC. It codes for CASSSQLGTGGNGYTF. The chain has TRBV9 and TRBJ1-2; TRBD1 matches 11 bases. The germline V gene encodes CDR1 SGDLS and CDR2 YYNGEE. The junction had 11 bases not matched to a gene; V was cut back by 4 bases and J by 6 bases. The CDR3 runs to 16 residues.

The table lists this clone with a count of one. The chain uses TRBV19 and TRBJ2-5; a weak D match, TRBD1 (5 bases). Trimming left V 5 bases short and J 5 bases short, with 15 bases between. This CDR3 has 14 amino acids. CDR1 and CDR2 (germline): LNHDA, SQIVND (reference sequence). In DNA form, the CDR3 reads TGTGCCAGTAGTCCCCAGGGTATATTGGAGACCCAGTACTTC. Its translation: CASSPQGILETQYF.

The genes are TRBV10-3 and TRBJ2-2; 7 bases agree with TRBD2. Germline values: CDR1 ENHRY, CDR2 SYGVKD. J was trimmed by 7 bases and V by 5 bases; bases with no gene match: 13. The CDR3 is 16 amino acids. Here the CDR3 DNA reads TGTGCCATCAGTTCTGGGGGAGGGCATTATTACGGGGAGCTGTTTTTT. The encoded protein is CAISSGGGHYYGELFF.

By sample share, this clone is medium-sized. The rearrangement uses TRBV5-6 and TRBJ1-5, with D maybe TRBD1 (5 bases). Germline V gene sequence: CDR1 SGHDT, CDR2 YYEEEE. The CDR3 spans 13 residues. Trimming took 3 bases from V and 7 from J, leaving 11 bases between them. The DNA for the CDR3 is TGTGCCAGCAGCTCGGGGGGGGAACAGCCCCAGCATTTT. Encoded protein: CASSSGGEQPQHF.